The following is a T cell receptor beta chain sequence with its context. These data originate in a study of OX40 agonist ivuxolimab in advanced cancers. Germline CDR1 is SGHRS and CDR2 is YFSETQ. The CDR3 sequence is 15 residues long. V trimming: 0 bases; J trimming: 5 bases; junction bases outside the gene matches: 6. Produced via immunoSEQ multiplex PCR; TCRdb's table is partial and in-frame only. In the table there are about 60,000 clones, about nine tenths of which are singletons. Exclusion of a patient followed from autoimmune disease history or systemic immunosuppression. The chain is built from TRBV5-1 and TRBJ2-3; TRBD1 aligns across 7 bases. The source material was CD4+ or CD8+ T cells sorted from blood, sampled in a trial of the OX40 agonist ivuxolimab. The receptor was isolated from an adult with an advanced solid tumor such as melanoma, head and neck, liver or kidney cancer. The CDR3 is CASSLVEGARDTQYF. The CDR3 DNA reads as TGCGCCAGCAGCTTGGTTGAGGGGGCAAGAGATACGCAGTATTTT.